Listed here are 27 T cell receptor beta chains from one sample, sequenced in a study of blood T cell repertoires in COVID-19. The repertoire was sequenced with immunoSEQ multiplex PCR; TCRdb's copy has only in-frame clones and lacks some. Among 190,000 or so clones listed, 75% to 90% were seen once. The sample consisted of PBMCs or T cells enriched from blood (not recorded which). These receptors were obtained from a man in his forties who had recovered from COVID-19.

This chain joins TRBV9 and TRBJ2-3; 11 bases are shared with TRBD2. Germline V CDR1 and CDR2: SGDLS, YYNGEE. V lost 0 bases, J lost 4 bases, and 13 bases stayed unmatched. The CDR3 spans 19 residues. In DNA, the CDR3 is TGTGCCAGCAGCGTAGATCCCTTACTAGCGGGAGTTGGGGCAGATACGCAGTATTTT. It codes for CASSVDPLLAGVGADTQYF.

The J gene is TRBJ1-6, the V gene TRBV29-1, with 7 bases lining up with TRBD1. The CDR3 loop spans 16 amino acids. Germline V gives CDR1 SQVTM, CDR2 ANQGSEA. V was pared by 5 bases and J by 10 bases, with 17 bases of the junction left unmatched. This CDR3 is CSVRLVAGGKGSPLHF. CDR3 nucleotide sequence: TGCAGCGTTCGTCTGGTCGCAGGGGGAAAGGGATCACCCCTCCACTTT.

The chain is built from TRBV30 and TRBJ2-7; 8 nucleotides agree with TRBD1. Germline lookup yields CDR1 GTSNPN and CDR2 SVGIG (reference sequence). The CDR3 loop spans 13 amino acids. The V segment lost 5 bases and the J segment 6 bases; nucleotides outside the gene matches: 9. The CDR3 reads CAWGRTGLTEQYF. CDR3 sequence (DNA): TGTGCCTGGGGTCGGACAGGGTTGACCGAGCAGTACTTC.

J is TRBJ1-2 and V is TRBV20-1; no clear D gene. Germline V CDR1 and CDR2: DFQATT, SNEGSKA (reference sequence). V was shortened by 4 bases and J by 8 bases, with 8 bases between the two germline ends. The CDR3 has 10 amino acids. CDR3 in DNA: TGCAGTGCTACCAGAAAGGGCTACACCTTC. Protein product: CSATRKGYTF.

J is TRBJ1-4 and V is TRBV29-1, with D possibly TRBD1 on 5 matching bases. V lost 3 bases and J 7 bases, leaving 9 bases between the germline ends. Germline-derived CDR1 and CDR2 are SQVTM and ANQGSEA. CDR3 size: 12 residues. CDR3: CSVDVGGEKLFF. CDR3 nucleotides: TGCAGCGTTGATGTGGGGGGTGAAAAACTGTTTTTT.

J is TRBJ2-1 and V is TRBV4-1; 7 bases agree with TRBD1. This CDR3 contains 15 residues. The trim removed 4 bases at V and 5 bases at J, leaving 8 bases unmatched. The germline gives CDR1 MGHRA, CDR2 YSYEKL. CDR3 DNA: TGCGCCAGCAGCCCCGGACAGGTCAAGAACAATGAGCAGTTCTTC. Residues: CASSPGQVKNNEQFF.

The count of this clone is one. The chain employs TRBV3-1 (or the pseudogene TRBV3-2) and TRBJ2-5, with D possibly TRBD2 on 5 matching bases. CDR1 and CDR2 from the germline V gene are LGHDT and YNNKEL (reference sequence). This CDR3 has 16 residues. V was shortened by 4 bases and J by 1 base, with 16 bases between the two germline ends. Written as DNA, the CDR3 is TGTGCCAGCAGCCCACCTAAGTGGCGGGCCCAAGAGACCCAGTACTTC. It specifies CASSPPKWRAQETQYF.

This CDR3 is CASTQAGGHTEAFF. The CDR3 region has the DNA TGTGCCAGTACCCAAGCAGGGGGCCACACTGAAGCTTTCTTT. This rearrangement joins TRBV19 to TRBJ1-1, with TRBD1 identical over 8 bases. Germline assignment: CDR1 LNHDA and CDR2 SQIVND (reference sequence). CDR3 length: 14 residues. The junction had 7 bases not matched to a gene; V was cut back by 7 bases and J by 3 bases.

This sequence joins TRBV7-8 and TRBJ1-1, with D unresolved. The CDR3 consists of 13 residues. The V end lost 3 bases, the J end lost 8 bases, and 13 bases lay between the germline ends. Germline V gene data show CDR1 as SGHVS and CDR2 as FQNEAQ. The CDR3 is CASSFSEGFEAFF. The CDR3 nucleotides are TGTGCCAGCAGCTTTAGTGAGGGTTTCGAAGCTTTCTTT.

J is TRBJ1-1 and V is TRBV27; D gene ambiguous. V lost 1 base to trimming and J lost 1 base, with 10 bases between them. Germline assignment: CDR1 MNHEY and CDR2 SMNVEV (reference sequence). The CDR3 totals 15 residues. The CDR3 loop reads CASSLYSFSNTEAFF. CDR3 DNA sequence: TGTGCCAGCAGTTTATACTCTTTTTCGAACACTGAAGCTTTCTTT.

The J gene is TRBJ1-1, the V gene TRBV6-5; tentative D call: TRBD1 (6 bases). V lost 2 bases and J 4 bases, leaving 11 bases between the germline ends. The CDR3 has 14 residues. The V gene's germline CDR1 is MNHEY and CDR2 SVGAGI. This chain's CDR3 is CASSYGTLFTEAFF. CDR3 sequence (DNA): TGTGCCAGCAGTTACGGGACACTCTTCACTGAAGCTTTCTTT.

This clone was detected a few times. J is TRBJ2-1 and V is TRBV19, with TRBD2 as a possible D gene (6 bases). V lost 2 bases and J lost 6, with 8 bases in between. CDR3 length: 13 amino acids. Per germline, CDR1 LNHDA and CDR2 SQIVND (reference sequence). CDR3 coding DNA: TGTGCCAGTAGTATAACTAGCTCCAATGAGCAGTTCTTC. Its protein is CASSITSSNEQFF.

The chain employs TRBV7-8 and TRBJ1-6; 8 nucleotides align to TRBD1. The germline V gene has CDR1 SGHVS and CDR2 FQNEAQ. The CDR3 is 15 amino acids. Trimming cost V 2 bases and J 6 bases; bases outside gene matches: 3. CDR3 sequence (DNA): TGTGCCAGCAGCTTACAGGGGGCAGTTAATTCACCCCTCCACTTT. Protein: CASSLQGAVNSPLHF.

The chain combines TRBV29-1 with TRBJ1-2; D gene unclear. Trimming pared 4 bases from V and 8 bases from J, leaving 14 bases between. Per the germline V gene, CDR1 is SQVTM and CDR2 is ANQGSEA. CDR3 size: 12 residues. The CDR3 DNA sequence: TGCAGCGTTGCTTGGCAGTTCGGGGGCTACACCTTC. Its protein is CSVAWQFGGYTF.

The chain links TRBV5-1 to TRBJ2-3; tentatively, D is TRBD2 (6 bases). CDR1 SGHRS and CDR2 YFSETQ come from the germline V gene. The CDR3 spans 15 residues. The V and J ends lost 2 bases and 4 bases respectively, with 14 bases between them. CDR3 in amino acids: CASSFITGAADTQYF. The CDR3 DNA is TGCGCCAGCAGCTTTATCACGGGAGCCGCAGATACGCAGTATTTT.

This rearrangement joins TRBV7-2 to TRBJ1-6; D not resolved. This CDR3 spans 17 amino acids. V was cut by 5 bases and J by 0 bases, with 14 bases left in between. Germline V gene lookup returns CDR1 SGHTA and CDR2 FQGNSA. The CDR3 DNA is TGTGCCAGCAGCCCTAAGTTGGTGAGCTCCTATAATTCACCCCTCCACTTT. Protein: CASSPKLVSSYNSPLHF.

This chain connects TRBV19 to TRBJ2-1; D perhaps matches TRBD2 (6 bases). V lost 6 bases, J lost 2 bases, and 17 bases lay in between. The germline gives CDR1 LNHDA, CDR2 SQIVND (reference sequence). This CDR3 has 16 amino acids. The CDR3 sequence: CASRAVRTTTYNEQFF. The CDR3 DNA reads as TGTGCCAGTAGGGCGGTACGGACTACAACCTACAATGAGCAGTTCTTC.

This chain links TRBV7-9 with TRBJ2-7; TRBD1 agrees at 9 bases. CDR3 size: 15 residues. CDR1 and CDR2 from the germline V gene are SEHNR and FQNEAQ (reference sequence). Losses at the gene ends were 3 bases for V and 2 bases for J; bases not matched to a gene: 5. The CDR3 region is CASSFPGQGTYEQYF. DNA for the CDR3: TGTGCCAGCAGCTTCCCGGGACAGGGAACCTACGAGCAGTACTTC.

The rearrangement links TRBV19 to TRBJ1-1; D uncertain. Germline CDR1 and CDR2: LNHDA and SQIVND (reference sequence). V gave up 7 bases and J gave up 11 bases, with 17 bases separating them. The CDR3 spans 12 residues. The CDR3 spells CASTPRGGFAFF. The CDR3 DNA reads TGTGCCAGTACCCCCCGAGGCGGTTTTGCTTTCTTT.

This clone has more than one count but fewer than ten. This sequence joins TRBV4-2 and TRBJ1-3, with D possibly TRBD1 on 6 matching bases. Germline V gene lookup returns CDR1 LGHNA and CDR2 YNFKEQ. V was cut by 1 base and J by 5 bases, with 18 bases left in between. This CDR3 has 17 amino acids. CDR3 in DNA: TGTGCCAGCAGCCAAGTGGGGGGGGCGAAGGATAGAAACACCATATATTTT. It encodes CASSQVGGAKDRNTIYF.

CDR3 DNA sequence: TGTGCCAGCAGTGACGGGGGGACAGGGGCTGGCTACACCTTC. Protein sequence: CASSDGGTGAGYTF. The rearrangement links TRBV2 to TRBJ1-2, with 10 positions matching TRBD1. Germline trimming cut 3 bases from V and 7 bases from J; bases unmatched to any gene: 5. CDR3 length: 14 residues. Germline CDR1 reads SNHLY; CDR2 reads FYNNEI. The full variable domain, completed using reference TRBV2 and TRBJ1-2, is EPEVTQTPSHQVTQMGQEVILRCVPISNHLYFYWYRQILGQKVEFLVSFYNNEISEKSEIFDDQFSVERPDGSNFTLKIRSTKLEDSAMYFCASSDGGTGAGYTFGSGTRLTVV.

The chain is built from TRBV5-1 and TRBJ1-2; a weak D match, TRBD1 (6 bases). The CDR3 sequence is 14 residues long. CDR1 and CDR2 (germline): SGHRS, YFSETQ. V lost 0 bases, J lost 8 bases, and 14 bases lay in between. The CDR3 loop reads CASSLVGQRIGYTF. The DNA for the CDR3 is TGCGCCAGCAGCTTGGTAGGACAGCGGATCGGCTACACCTTC.

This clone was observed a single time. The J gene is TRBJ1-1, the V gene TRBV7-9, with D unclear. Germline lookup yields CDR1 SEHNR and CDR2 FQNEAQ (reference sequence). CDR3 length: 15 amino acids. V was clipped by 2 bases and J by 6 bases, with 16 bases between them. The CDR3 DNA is TGTGCCAGCAGCTTACAGGCAGGAGGTATCGCTGAAGCTTTCTTT. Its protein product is CASSLQAGGIAEAFF. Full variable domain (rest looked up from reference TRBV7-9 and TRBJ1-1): DTGVSQNPRHKITKRGQNVTFRCDPISEHNRLYWYRQTLGQGPEFLTYFQNEAQLEKSRLLSDRFSAERPKGSFSTLEIQRTEQGDSAMYLCASSLQAGGIAEAFFGQGTRLTVV.

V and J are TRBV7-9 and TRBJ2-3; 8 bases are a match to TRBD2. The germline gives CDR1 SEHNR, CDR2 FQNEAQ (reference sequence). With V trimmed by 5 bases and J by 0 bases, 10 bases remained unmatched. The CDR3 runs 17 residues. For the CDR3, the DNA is TGTGCCAGCAGCCCGGAGATGGCTAGCGGGAGCACAGATACGCAGTATTTT. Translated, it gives CASSPEMASGSTDTQYF.

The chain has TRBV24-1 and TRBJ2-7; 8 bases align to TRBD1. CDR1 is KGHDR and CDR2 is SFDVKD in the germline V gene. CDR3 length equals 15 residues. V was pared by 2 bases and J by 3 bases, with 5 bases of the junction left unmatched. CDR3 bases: TGTGCCACCAGTGATTCCAGGGACAGGCGCTACGAGCAGTACTTC. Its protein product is CATSDSRDRRYEQYF.

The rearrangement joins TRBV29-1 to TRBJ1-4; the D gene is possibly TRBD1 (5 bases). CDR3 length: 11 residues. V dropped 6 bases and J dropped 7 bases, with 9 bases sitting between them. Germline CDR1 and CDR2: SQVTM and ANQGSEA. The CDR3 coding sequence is TGCAGCGTGGGGGGGAGTGAAAAACTGTTTTTT. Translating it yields CSVGGSEKLFF.

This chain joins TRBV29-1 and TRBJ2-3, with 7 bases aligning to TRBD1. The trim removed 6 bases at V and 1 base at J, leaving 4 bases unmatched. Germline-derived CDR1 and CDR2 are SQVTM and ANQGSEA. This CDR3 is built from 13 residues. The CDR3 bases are TGCAGCGTCAGACAGGGCGGCACAGATACGCAGTATTTT. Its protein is CSVRQGGTDTQYF.